The 2 T cell receptor beta chains presented below share a single source sample, sequenced in a study of T cells in Graves' hyperthyroidism and ophthalmopathy. TCR beta CDR3 regions were amplified from RNA. The TCR CDR3 first-round RT-PCR relied on the HTBI primer set. TCRdb processed the multiplex PCR reads anew with MiXCR; each CDR3 protein has one entry. The top ten hold approximately 32% of the sample, which has some 490,000 distinct CDR3 sequences, about 15% seen once. Material: blood. All receptors derive from a woman in her 30s with Graves' ophthalmopathy.

This clonotype was picked up a small number of times. The CDR3 DNA reads as TGTGCCAGCAGCCTTTGGGGGGGTCCTCTCACAGATACGCAGTATTTT. Its protein is CASSLWGGPLTDTQYF. J is TRBJ2-3 and V is TRBV5-4, with 7 bases identical to TRBD2. The ends lost 4 bases at V and 2 bases at J; junction bases unmatched: 10. Germline V gives CDR1 SGHNT, CDR2 YYREEE (reference sequence). The CDR3 length is 16 residues.

This clonotype was observed at least ten times. Sequence at one end of the junction differs from germline and may be a read error. The V call is TRBV5-1, the J call TRBJ2-5; D possibly matches TRBD1 or TRBD2 (6 bases each). Germline lookup yields CDR1 SGHRS and CDR2 YFSETQ. The CDR3 is 14 amino acids. The CDR3 coding sequence is TGTGCCAGCAGCTTAGGAGGGGGCCAAGAGACCCAGTACTTC. Translation gives CASSLGGGQETQYF.